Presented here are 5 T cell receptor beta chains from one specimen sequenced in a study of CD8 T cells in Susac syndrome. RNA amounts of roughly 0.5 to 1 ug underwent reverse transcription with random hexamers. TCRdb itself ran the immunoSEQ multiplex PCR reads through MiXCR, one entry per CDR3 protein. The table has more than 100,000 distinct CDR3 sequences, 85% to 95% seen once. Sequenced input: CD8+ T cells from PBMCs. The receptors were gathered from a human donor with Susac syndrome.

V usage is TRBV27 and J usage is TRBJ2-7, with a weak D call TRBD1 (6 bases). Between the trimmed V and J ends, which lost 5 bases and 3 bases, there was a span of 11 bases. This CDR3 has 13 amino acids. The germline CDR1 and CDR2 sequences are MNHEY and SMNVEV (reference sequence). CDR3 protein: CASSPTGYYEQYF. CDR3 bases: TGTGCCAGCAGTCCCACAGGGTACTACGAGCAGTACTTC.

The CDR3: CASSSLVISDTQYF. Written as DNA, the CDR3 is TGTGCCAGCAGTTCCCTCGTGATTTCAGATACGCAGTATTTT. V gene TRBV27 combines with J gene TRBJ2-3; D not certain. Trimming left V 4 bases short and J 4 bases short, with 12 bases between. Germline V gene data show CDR1 as MNHEY and CDR2 as SMNVEV (reference sequence). This CDR3 comprises 14 residues.

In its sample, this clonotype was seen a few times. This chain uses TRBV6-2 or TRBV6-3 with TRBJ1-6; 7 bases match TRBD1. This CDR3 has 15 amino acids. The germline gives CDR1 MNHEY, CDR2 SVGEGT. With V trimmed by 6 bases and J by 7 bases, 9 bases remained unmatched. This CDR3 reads CASSQPWGQNSPLHF. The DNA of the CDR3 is TGTGCCAGCAGCCAACCGTGGGGACAGAATTCACCCCTCCACTTT.

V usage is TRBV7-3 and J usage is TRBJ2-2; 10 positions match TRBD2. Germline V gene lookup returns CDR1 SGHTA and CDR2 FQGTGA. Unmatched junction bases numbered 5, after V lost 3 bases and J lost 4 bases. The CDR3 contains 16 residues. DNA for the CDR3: TGTGCCAGCAGCTTTCGAGCGGGGGGGAGCACCGGGGAGCTGTTTTTT. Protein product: CASSFRAGGSTGELFF.

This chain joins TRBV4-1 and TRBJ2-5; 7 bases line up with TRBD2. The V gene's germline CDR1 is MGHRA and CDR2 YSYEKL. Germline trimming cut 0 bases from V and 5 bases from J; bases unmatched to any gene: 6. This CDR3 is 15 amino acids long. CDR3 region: CASSQDGGEGETQYF. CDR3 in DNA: TGCGCCAGCAGCCAAGATGGGGGGGAGGGGGAGACCCAGTACTTC.